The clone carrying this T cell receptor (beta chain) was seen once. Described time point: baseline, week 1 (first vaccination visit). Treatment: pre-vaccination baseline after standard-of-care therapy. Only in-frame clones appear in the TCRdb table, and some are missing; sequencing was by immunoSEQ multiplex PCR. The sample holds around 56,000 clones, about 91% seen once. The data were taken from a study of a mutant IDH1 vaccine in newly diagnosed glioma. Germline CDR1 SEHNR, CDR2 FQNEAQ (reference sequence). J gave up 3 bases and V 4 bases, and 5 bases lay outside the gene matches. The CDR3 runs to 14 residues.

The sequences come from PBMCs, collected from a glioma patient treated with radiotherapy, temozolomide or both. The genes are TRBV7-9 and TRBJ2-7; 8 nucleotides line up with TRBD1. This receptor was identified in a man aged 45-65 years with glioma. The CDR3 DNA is TGTGCCAGCAGCTCCTTCGACAGGGGCTACGAGCAGTACTTC. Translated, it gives CASSSFDRGYEQYF.